This T cell receptor (beta chain) was profiled in a study of T cells in Graves' hyperthyroidism and ophthalmopathy. The study, taken as a whole, reports: Most thyroid clonotypes expanded above 0.001 were also detected in blood. In simple terms, a model built on 13 V-J features told ophthalmopathy apart from stable hyperthyroidism. With a median lead of 6.5 months before onset, the model predicted ophthalmopathy.

This clonotype appeared many times. Its target is unknown. It was RNA transcripts that yielded the amplified TCR beta CDR3 regions. The study used the HTBI primer set for a first-round RT-PCR of the TCR CDR3. TCRdb reprocessed the multiplex PCR reads with MiXCR, giving one entry per CDR3 protein. The sample yields more than 550,000 distinct CDR3 sequences, around a sixth seen once. V was clipped by 6 bases and J by 6 bases; unmatched bases: 8. The CDR3 is made up of 14 amino acids. Blood sampling occurred at first hyperthyroidism diagnosis, ahead of any ophthalmopathy symptoms. The J gene is TRBJ2-3, the V gene TRBV12-3 or TRBV12-4; 8 bases match TRBD1. This sequence was found in a woman between 45 and 60 years old with Graves' hyperthyroidism that later progressed to Graves' ophthalmopathy. The sequencing input was blood. For the CDR3, the DNA is TGTGCCAGCAGCCTGGGACAGGCGGGGGATACGCAGTATTTT. Its protein product is CASSLGQAGDTQYF.